The clone carrying this T cell receptor (beta chain) was seen a few times. Its antigen is as yet unknown. This entry belongs to a study of blood T cells in healthy people across ages. Study-wide points: In long-lived donors, naive CD4+ cell counts and diversity exceeded those of aged donors.

Unmatched junction bases numbered 7, after V lost 0 bases and J lost 1 base. This CDR3 spans 17 amino acids. Germline V gene sequence: CDR1 SGHRS, CDR2 YFSETQ. Using a J-beta primer mix together with a sample-barcoded 5' primer, a second PCR was run for about 6 to 12 cycles. One entry per CDR3 protein, called by TCRdb with MiXCR from the 5' RACE reads. Of 580,000 or so distinct CDR3 sequences in the sample, around 50% were seen once. The source is an older man in good health. V gene TRBV5-1 combines with J gene TRBJ1-5, with 7 nucleotides matching TRBD1. Sequenced material: blood. CDR3 nucleotides: TGCGCCAGCAGCTTGGGGGCAGGGGGATACAGCAATCAGCCCCAGCATTTT. It is translated as CASSLGAGGYSNQPQHF.